The entry below describes one T cell receptor beta chain. What it binds is unknown. This sample stems from a study of cytomegalovirus exposure and HLA in healthy donors. Study-wide context: In a later analysis, the approximately 110 validation repertoires were reported to have used the same platform as the roughly 600 first-cohort repertoires.

Study-wide results and limits: The study listed 164 cytomegalovirus-associated TCR beta chains. The TCR clusters that emerged in the first cohort tended, a later analysis found, to co-occur in the roughly 120 validation repertoires.

Assay: immunoSEQ multiplex PCR; the TCRdb copy retains only in-frame clones and omits some. The profile shows 260,000 or so clones, more than 75% of them singletons. This clonotype was sampled from a woman between 18 and 29 years old in good health and CMV-seronegative. Sample: PBMCs.

The CDR3 sequence is CASTQARGNGELFF. The DNA of the CDR3 is TGTGCCAGCACCCAAGCCCGGGGGAACGGGGAGCTGTTTTTT. This chain uses TRBV6-5 with TRBJ2-2, with D maybe TRBD2 (6 bases). The germline gives CDR1 MNHEY, CDR2 SVGAGI. The V end was cut by 7 bases, the J end by 7 bases, with 16 bases between. There are 14 residues in the CDR3.